These 14 T cell receptor delta chains originate from one sample sequenced in a study of Vδ1+ human thymocytes. Broader study findings: Highly polyclonal TRG and TRD repertoires with Gaussian CDR3 length distributions appeared in thymus.

These receptors' antigens are unknown. Extracted RNA was reverse transcribed into cDNA. Multiplex PCR used pooled V-gene forward primers and a constant-region reverse primer to amplify CDR3s. TCRdb re-called clones from the multiplex PCR reads via CATT. This table holds around 76,000 delta-chain clones, around 32% found once. What was sequenced was Vdelta1+ gamma-delta thymocytes from the thymus. As for subset: FACS-sorted CD3+ TCRalphabeta- TCRVdelta1+ TCRVdelta2- thymocytes. The receptor set was obtained from a boy younger than two who had congenital heart surgery.

The chain has TRDV1 and TRDJ1, with 7 bases identical to TRDD3. Losses at the gene ends were 1 base for V and 7 bases for J; bases not matched to a gene: 18. The length of the CDR3 is 18 residues. Looked up from germline, CDR1 is TSWWSYY and CDR2 is QGS. CDR3 coding DNA: TGTGCTCTTGGGGAACGTGCGACGCTTGGGGATATATTGATTAAACTCATCTTT. It encodes CALGERATLGDILIKLIF.

V and J are TRDV2 and TRDJ1; 7 nucleotides line up with TRDD3. Germline values: CDR1 GEAIGNYY, CDR2 EKD. V was clipped by 5 bases and J by 7 bases; unmatched bases: 15. The CDR3 runs to 15 residues. This chain's CDR3 is CACVVLGSISFKLIF. Written as DNA, the CDR3 is TGTGCCTGTGTCGTACTGGGGAGTATCAGCTTTAAACTCATCTTT.

The chain combines TRDV1 with TRDJ1, with 10 nucleotides matching TRDD3. J was trimmed by 0 bases and V by 7 bases; bases with no gene match: 17. Germline lookup yields CDR1 TSWWSYY and CDR2 QGS. There are 19 residues in the CDR3. CDR3 sequence: CALACLGTGGSGYTDKLIF. CDR3 bases: TGTGCTCTTGCTTGTCTGGGGACTGGGGGATCCGGGTACACCGATAAACTCATCTTT.

The V call is TRDV1, the J call TRDJ1, with 7 bases fitting TRDD2. The germline gives CDR1 TSWWSYY, CDR2 QGS. Germline trimming cut 4 bases from V and 2 bases from J; bases unmatched to any gene: 13. This CDR3 is built from 17 residues. CDR3 region: CALGAPFLIHHTDKLIF. The DNA for the CDR3 is TGTGCTCTTGGGGCCCCCTTCCTTATACACCATACCGATAAACTCATCTTT.

V and J are TRDV1 and TRDJ1; TRDD3 agrees at 7 bases. Per the germline V gene, CDR1 is TSWWSYY and CDR2 is QGS. The CDR3 has 15 residues. V shed 4 bases, J shed 0 bases, and the junction held 5 bases outside the gene matches. Written as DNA, the CDR3 is TGTGCTCTTGGGGGAGGGGGATGGTACACCGATAAACTCATCTTT. Encoded protein: CALGGGGWYTDKLIF.

The genes are TRAV29/DV5 and TRDJ1; 12 bases are a match to TRDD3. The V gene end was trimmed by 3 bases and the J gene end by 2 bases; junction bases not matched to a gene: 11. The CDR3 spans 17 residues. Germline V gives CDR1 NSMFDY, CDR2 ISSIKDK. CDR3: CAAIVTGGYLPTDKLIF. CDR3 coding DNA: TGTGCAGCAATCGTAACTGGGGGATACTTACCGACCGATAAACTCATCTTT. The variable domain in full, completed from reference TRAV29/DV5 and TRDJ1, reads DQQVKQNSPSLSVQEGRISILNCDYTNSMFDYFLWYKKYPAEGPTFLISISSIKDKNEDGRFTVFLNKSAKHLSLHIVPSQPGDSAVYFCAAIVTGGYLPTDKLIFGKGTRVTVEP.

This chain uses TRDV1 with TRDJ1, with 10 nucleotides matching TRDD3. CDR3 length equals 23 residues. CDR1 is TSWWSYY and CDR2 is QGS in the germline V gene. Unmatched junction bases numbered 26, after V lost 4 bases and J lost 0 bases. CDR3 region: CALGVPLRGVLGDQSPYTDKLIF. DNA for the CDR3: TGTGCTCTTGGGGTACCGCTTAGAGGCGTACTGGGGGATCAATCCCCGTACACCGATAAACTCATCTTT.

This clone appeared a few times. The chain combines TRDV1 with TRDJ1; TRDD3 agrees at 11 bases. The V gene's germline CDR1 is TSWWSYY and CDR2 QGS. This CDR3 contains 20 residues. V shed 0 bases and J 2 bases; nucleotides not matched to a gene: 14. The CDR3 is CALGELLAPGGYRWTDKLIF. The CDR3 DNA sequence: TGTGCTCTTGGGGAACTCCTGGCCCCTGGGGGATACCGTTGGACCGATAAACTCATCTTT.

There are a few counts of this clone. The genes are TRDV1 and TRDJ1; 9 bases align to TRDD3. The CDR3 consists of 19 residues. CDR1 TSWWSYY and CDR2 QGS come from the germline V gene. The ends lost 0 bases at V and 2 bases at J; junction bases unmatched: 13. This CDR3 is CALGELYGPSLGETDKLIF. The CDR3 DNA reads as TGTGCTCTTGGGGAACTATATGGACCGTCACTGGGGGAGACCGATAAACTCATCTTT.

This chain joins TRDV1 and TRDJ2, with 13 bases matching TRDD3. The trim removed 2 bases at V and 3 bases at J, leaving 18 bases unmatched. CDR3 length: 22 residues. Germline V gene lookup returns CDR1 TSWWSYY and CDR2 QGS. DNA for the CDR3: TGTGCTCTTGGGGAAACCCCACCATTCCTCCTACTGGGGGATACGATGACAGCACAACTCTTCTTT. Translating gives CALGETPPFLLLGDTMTAQLFF.

The chain combines TRDV1 with TRDJ1, with 11 bases identical to TRDD3. In germline, CDR1 is TSWWSYY, CDR2 QGS. V lost 3 bases and J lost 3; bases outside the gene matches: 24. This CDR3 is 22 amino acids long. The CDR3 loop is CALGDRSRPTSWGIRGADKLIF. DNA of the CDR3: TGTGCTCTTGGGGACAGAAGCCGTCCTACCAGTTGGGGGATACGAGGGGCCGATAAACTCATCTTT.

This clone was counted between two and nine times. The chain recombines TRDV1 with TRDJ1; perhaps TRDD3 as D (10 bases). The germline V and J ends were trimmed by 4 bases and 2 bases, with 23 bases remaining between them. Germline assignment: CDR1 TSWWSYY and CDR2 QGS. CDR3 length equals 18 residues. For the CDR3, the DNA is TGTGCTCTTGGGGTCATCCTTCCTACACTGGGGGATACCGATAAACTCATCTTT. It is translated as CALGVILPTLGDTDKLIF.

This clone was seen only a few times. The chain employs TRDV1 and TRDJ1; 8 bases map to TRDD3. Germline V gene data show CDR1 as TSWWSYY and CDR2 as QGS. The CDR3 sequence is 19 residues long. J was trimmed by 8 bases and V by 0 bases; bases with no gene match: 20. The CDR3 loop is CALGELAPLVPVGDCKLIF. CDR3 nucleotide sequence: TGTGCTCTTGGGGAACTAGCCCCATTGGTACCCGTGGGGGATTGCAAACTCATCTTT.

This clone was observed a handful of times. The chain employs TRDV1 and TRDJ1; 13 positions agree with TRDD3. With 3 bases clipped from V and 1 base from J, the junction kept 44 bases outside the gene matches. The CDR3 has 30 amino acids. From germline, CDR1 is TSWWSYY and CDR2 QGS. CDR3 protein: CALGEFRPVTLYRNTGGYAPRGASTDKLIF. CDR3 coding DNA: TGTGCTCTTGGGGAGTTTCGACCAGTTACCCTCTACCGCAATACTGGGGGATACGCTCCTCGGGGTGCCTCCACCGATAAACTCATCTTT.